Below, one TCR beta chain is given with its context. No antigen is known for it. The CDR3 length is 14 residues. Trimming removed 7 bases from V and 3 bases from J; junction bases left unmatched: 8. Per germline, CDR1 MNHNS and CDR2 SASEGT. Treatment specified: roughly nine-day PBMC culture with coronavirus spike peptide pools or control peptides (ViraFEST assay). The sample belongs to a study of vaccination and CD4 T cells after COVID-19. The assay that was used to sequence DNA from cultured CD4+ T cells was the Oncomine TCR Beta short-read assay. TCRdb re-called the PCR reads with MiXCR, one entry per CDR3 protein. The sample shows fewer than 20,000 distinct CDR3 sequences, 52% of them seen only once.

The genes are TRBV6-1 and TRBJ1-1, with TRBD1 identical over 7 bases. The sample taken for sequencing was CD4+ T cells from blood, cultured in vitro. The receptor's source is a human donor who had recovered from COVID-19. DNA of the CDR3: TGTGCCAGCAAAGACAGGGCGAGGGACACTGAAGCTTTCTTT. Translated: CASKDRARDTEAFF.